This T cell receptor (beta chain) was sequenced for a study of post-analysis software for immune sequencing data. Included in the TCR beta cDNA libraries were unique molecular identifiers. TCRdb reanalysed the PCR reads using MiXCR and keeps one entry per CDR3 protein. The sample carries more than 500,000 distinct CDR3 sequences, 34% recorded once. Study-wide results and caveats: Patients had higher frequencies than controls of about 5 TRBV segments, including TRBV5-6, TRBV5-1 and TRBV20-1.

In germline, CDR1 is SQVTM, CDR2 ANQGSEA. The CDR3 length is 12 residues. V lost 3 bases, J lost 6 bases, and 12 bases lay in between. This clonotype was observed at least ten times. The antigen is unknown. This sequence joins TRBV29-1 and TRBJ2-7, with D possibly TRBD2 on 6 matching bases. The sequenced sample consisted of blood. The source is a girl younger than 18 with multiple sclerosis. The DNA of the CDR3 is TGCAGCGTTGAGGGGGGAGGCGGCGAGCAGTACTTC. It codes for CSVEGGGGEQYF.